A selection of T cell receptor beta chains follows, all from one sample in a study of blood T cell repertoires in COVID-19. Sequencing was performed with immunoSEQ multiplex PCR; in TCRdb, only in-frame clones are kept and a portion is missing. In the table there are around 70,000 clones, 84% of which are singletons. Sequenced: peripheral blood. Receptor source: a man in his 70s with acute or convalescent COVID-19. Both conserved end residues are part of each CDR3. A D gene is named only where the DNA matches it firmly. Some rows mark clone size as missing; the rest say once, few, many or name a class of expanded clone.

size	V	J	D	CDR3	DNA
NA	TRBV19	TRBJ1-1	TRBD1	CASTLFPTGGAGNTEAFF	TGTGCCAGTACCCTGTTTCCGACAGGGGGCGCGGGGAACACTGAAGCTTTCTTT
few	TRBV27	TRBJ1-1	TRBD1	CASSPGTGGGRAEAFF	TGTGCCAGCAGTCCCGGGACAGGGGGAGGTAGAGCTGAAGCTTTCTTT
NA	TRBV27	TRBJ1-2	NA	CASSFGGSSFYGYTF	TGTGCCAGCAGTTTTGGGGGCAGCTCATTCTATGGCTACACCTTC
NA	TRBV4-3	TRBJ2-7	TRBD2	CASSQRTSFEQYF	TGCGCCAGCAGCCAACGGACTAGTTTCGAGCAGTACTTC
once	TRBV5-4	TRBJ2-7	TRBD2	CASSLGGGGTYEQYF	TGTGCCAGCAGCTTGGGGGGCGGGGGAACCTACGAGCAGTACTTC
NA	TRBV5-1	TRBJ1-3	TRBD1	CASRDSPSGNTIYF	TGCGCCAGCCGGGACAGCCCATCTGGAAACACCATATATTTT
NA	TRBV10-3	TRBJ2-5	TRBD2	CAIQSGLAGGETQYF	TGTGCCATCCAAAGCGGACTAGCGGGGGGAGAGACCCAGTACTTC
NA	TRBV18	TRBJ2-2	TRBD1	CASSLRQGASTGELFF	TGTGCCAGCTCACTGAGACAGGGGGCGAGTACCGGGGAGCTGTTTTTT
few	TRBV11-2	TRBJ1-4	TRBD1	CASSLHDRGNEKLFF	TGTGCCAGCAGCCTACATGACAGGGGGAATGAAAAACTGTTTTTT
NA	TRBV11-2	TRBJ2-7	NA	CASIKGSGGVSYEQYF	TGTGCCAGCATCAAAGGGTCCGGGGGTGTGTCCTACGAGCAGTACTTC
NA	TRBV11-3	TRBJ2-1	NA	CASSLRSGNNEQFF	TGTGCCAGCAGCTTAAGGTCCGGGAACAATGAGCAGTTCTTC
NA	TRBV9	TRBJ2-1	TRBD2	CASSPPGLAVYNEQFF	TGTGCCAGCAGCCCGCCGGGACTAGCGGTGTACAATGAGCAGTTCTTC
NA	TRBV19	TRBJ2-1	TRBD1	CASRDGTGDNEQFF	TGTGCCAGTAGGGACGGGACAGGGGACAATGAGCAGTTCTTC
NA	TRBV5-6	TRBJ1-4	NA	CASSLGTENEKLFF	TGTGCCAGCAGCCTCGGGACTGAGAATGAAAAACTGTTTTTT
NA	TRBV27	TRBJ1-5	TRBD1	CASSPRTGGRAQHF	TGTGCCAGCAGTCCTCGGACAGGAGGGCGGGCCCAGCATTTT
once	TRBV15	TRBJ2-3	TRBD2	CATSTRLAGGTDTQYF	TGTGCCACCAGCACCCGACTAGCGGGGGGCACAGATACGCAGTATTTT
NA	TRBV6-5	TRBJ1-3	NA	CASSYQGNSGNTIYF	TGTGCCAGCAGTTACCAGGGTAATTCTGGAAACACCATATATTTT
NA	TRBV9	TRBJ2-3	NA	CASSVAPTRDTQYF	TGTGCCAGCAGCGTAGCCCCAACCAGAGATACGCAGTATTTT
once	TRBV7-3	TRBJ2-1	TRBD2	CASSLTPMGRGTYNEQFF	TGTGCCAGCAGCTTAACCCCAATGGGGCGGGGGACCTACAATGAGCAGTTCTTC
NA	TRBV5-4	TRBJ2-6	NA	CASSVNSGANVLTF	TGTGCCAGCAGCGTTAACTCTGGGGCCAACGTCCTGACTTTC
NA	TRBV6-2/TRBV6-3	TRBJ1-5	TRBD1	CASSRQGAGNQPQHF	TGTGCCAGCAGTAGACAGGGGGCTGGCAATCAGCCCCAGCATTTT
few	TRBV7-8	TRBJ2-7	NA	CASSSLSYEQYF	TGTGCCAGCAGCTCCCTATCCTACGAGCAGTACTTC
NA	TRBV16	TRBJ2-1	NA	CASSQSADNEQFF	TGTGCCAGCAGCCAATCGGCGGACAATGAGCAGTTCTTC
NA	TRBV11-2	TRBJ2-7	TRBD1	CASSLRQGSEQYF	TGTGCCAGCAGCCTCAGACAGGGGAGCGAGCAGTACTTC
NA	TRBV5-4	TRBJ2-7	TRBD1	CASSPGTGIYEQYF	TGTGCCAGCAGCCCCGGGACAGGGATATACGAGCAGTACTTC
NA	TRBV7-2	TRBJ2-1	NA	CASRGLRRNEQFF	TGTGCCAGCAGGGGACTGCGCAGGAATGAGCAGTTCTTC
NA	TRBV12-5	TRBJ1-2	TRBD1	CASGLGLQGADGYTF	TGTGCTAGTGGTTTGGGCTTACAGGGGGCCGATGGCTACACCTTC
NA	TRBV9	TRBJ2-7	TRBD2	CASSPRLAGGWYEQYF	TGTGCCAGCAGTCCCCGTTTAGCGGGAGGGTGGTACGAGCAGTACTTC
NA	TRBV5-1	TRBJ1-4	TRBD1	CASSGGTGNEKLFF	TGCGCCAGCAGCGGGGGGACAGGGAACGAAAAACTGTTTTTT
few	TRBV28	TRBJ1-1	NA	CASSLSPHSSVPNTEAFF	TGTGCCAGCAGTTTATCCCCCCATTCTAGTGTTCCGAACACTGAAGCTTTCTTT
NA	TRBV5-8	TRBJ2-1	TRBD1	CASSLARGRENEQFF	TGTGCCAGCAGCTTGGCCAGGGGGCGCGAGAATGAGCAGTTCTTC
NA	TRBV2	TRBJ2-3	NA	CASSEMGLPTDTQYF	TGTGCCAGCAGTGAAATGGGACTCCCCACAGATACGCAGTATTTT
NA	TRBV25-1	TRBJ1-2	NA	CASSERGKDGYTF	TGTGCCAGCAGTGAAAGGGGGAAGGATGGCTACACCTTC
NA	TRBV20-1	TRBJ2-3	TRBD2	CSASAAGGPGADTQYF	TGCAGTGCTAGTGCGGCGGGAGGGCCAGGCGCAGATACGCAGTATTTT
NA	TRBV4-1	TRBJ2-2	TRBD2	CASSQKAGANTGELFF	TGCGCCAGCAGCCAAAAAGCGGGAGCGAACACCGGGGAGCTGTTTTTT
NA	TRBV12-3/TRBV12-4	TRBJ1-1	NA	CASRPTPFEAFF	TGTGCCAGCAGACCGACACCCTTTGAAGCTTTCTTT
NA	TRBV7-9	TRBJ1-4	TRBD1	CASSSGDRGKSGEKLFF	TGTGCCAGCAGCTCGGGGGACAGGGGGAAAAGCGGTGAAAAACTGTTTTTT
NA	TRBV10-1	TRBJ1-1	NA	CASSRTDNTEAFF	TGCGCCAGCAGTCGGACAGACAACACTGAAGCTTTCTTT
few	TRBV4-1	TRBJ1-3	NA	CASSREEVGPTFSGNTIYF	TGCGCCAGCAGCCGAGAAGAAGTGGGGCCCACCTTCTCTGGAAACACCATATATTTT
NA	TRBV5-6	TRBJ2-1	NA	CASSLDNNYNEQFF	TGTGCCAGCAGCCTCGACAATAACTACAATGAGCAGTTCTTC
NA	TRBV12-3/TRBV12-4	TRBJ1-1	NA	CASSRQLEAFF	TGTGCCAGCAGTCGACAACTTGAAGCTTTCTTT
NA	TRBV12-3/TRBV12-4	TRBJ1-6	NA	CASSQSNSPLHF	TGTGCCAGCAGTCAATCAAATTCACCCCTCCACTTT
NA	TRBV5-6	TRBJ1-6	NA	CASSLEARANSPLHF	TGTGCCAGCAGCTTGGAAGCCAGGGCCAATTCACCCCTCCACTTT
NA	TRBV7-3	TRBJ2-1	NA	CASSFPGLEQFF	TGTGCCAGCAGCTTCCCCGGACTTGAGCAGTTCTTC
NA	TRBV6-5	TRBJ2-3	TRBD2	CASSYSGGKRTDTQYF	TGTGCCAGCAGTTACTCGGGAGGGAAGAGGACAGATACGCAGTATTTT
NA	TRBV19	TRBJ1-1	NA	CASSIRGRNTEAFF	TGTGCCAGTAGTATCAGGGGCCGGAACACTGAAGCTTTCTTT
NA	TRBV7-8	TRBJ2-5	NA	CASSAGLDWTQYF	TGTGCCAGCAGCGCCGGACTGGACTGGACCCAGTACTTC
NA	TRBV5-4	TRBJ1-2	TRBD1	CASSLRGVGLHGYTF	TGTGCCAGCAGCCTCAGGGGGGTGGGACTCCATGGCTACACCTTC
NA	TRBV6-5	TRBJ1-1	NA	CASSYSVRAGVTEAFF	TGTGCCAGCAGTTACTCCGTAAGGGCAGGGGTCACTGAAGCTTTCTTT
NA	TRBV18	TRBJ2-5	TRBD1	CASSPGRGRETQYF	TGTGCCAGCTCACCAGGCAGGGGGCGAGAGACCCAGTACTTC
NA	TRBV2	TRBJ2-3	TRBD2	CASSTGTLAATDTQYF	TGTGCCAGCAGTACGGGCACACTAGCGGCCACAGATACGCAGTATTTT
NA	TRBV3-1/TRBV3-2	TRBJ1-5	NA	CASSITTGRQPQHF	TGTGCCAGCAGCATTACGACAGGACGTCAGCCCCAGCATTTT